What follows are 2 T cell receptor beta chains derived from one specimen sequenced in a study of cytomegalovirus exposure and HLA in healthy donors. PCR employed 60 Vbeta and 13 Jbeta primers. The table came from immunoSEQ multiplex PCR; TCRdb's copy has only in-frame clones and leaves some out. The sample yields approximately 130,000 clones, 65% to 85% seen once. Input material: PBMCs. The origin of the receptors is a man aged 50 or older in good health and CMV-seronegative.

V gene TRBV27 combines with J gene TRBJ2-1, with D maybe TRBD2 (6 bases). The CDR3 loop spans 13 amino acids. Germline CDR1 MNHEY, CDR2 SMNVEV (reference sequence). Deletions cut 10 bases from V and 8 bases from J, with 18 bases between. CDR3: CATGLGEEYEQFF. CDR3 nucleotides: TGTGCCACCGGCTTAGGGGAGGAATATGAGCAGTTCTTC.

This clone has a handful of counts. The chain is built from TRBV30 and TRBJ1-2, with D uncertain. V lost 1 base to trimming and J lost 8 bases, with 17 bases between them. Germline CDR1 is GTSNPN and CDR2 is SVGIG (reference sequence). The CDR3 covers 14 residues. CDR3 nucleotide sequence: TGTGCCTGGAGTGGGAGAATTCTCTACTGGGGCTACACCTTC. It yields the protein CAWSGRILYWGYTF.